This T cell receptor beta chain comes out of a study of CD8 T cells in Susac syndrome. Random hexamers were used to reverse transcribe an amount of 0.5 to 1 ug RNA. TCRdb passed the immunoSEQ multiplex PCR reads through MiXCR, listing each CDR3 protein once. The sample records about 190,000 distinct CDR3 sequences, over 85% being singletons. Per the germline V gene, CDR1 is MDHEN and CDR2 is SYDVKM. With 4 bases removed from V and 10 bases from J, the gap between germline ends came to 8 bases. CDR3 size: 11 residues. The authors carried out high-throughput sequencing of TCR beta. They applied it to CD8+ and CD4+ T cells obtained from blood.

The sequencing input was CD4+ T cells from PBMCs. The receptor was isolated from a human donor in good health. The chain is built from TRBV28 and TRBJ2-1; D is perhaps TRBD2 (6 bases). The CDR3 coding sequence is TGTGCCAGCAGTTCTCGGGGGGAGCAGTTCTTC. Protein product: CASSSRGEQFF. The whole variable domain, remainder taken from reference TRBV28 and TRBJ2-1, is DVKVTQSSRYLVKRTGEKVFLECVQDMDHENMFWYRQDPGLGLRLIYFSYDVKMKEKGDIPEGYSVSREKKERFSLILESASTNQTSMYLCASSSRGEQFFGPGTRLTVL.